This T cell receptor (beta chain) was recorded in a study of cytomegalovirus exposure and HLA in healthy donors (dated 2017 in TCRdb). Concerning the study at large: According to an earlier analysis of several hundred of the donors, 150 million to 200 million T cells yielded 117 million unique TCR beta sequences and about 300 Gb of sequence data. An early release covering 500 to 750 HLA-typed donors comprised around 300 gigabases of sequencing data and approximately 80 million unique TCR sequences. Of the roughly 400 genotyped donors, 81% were placed in the genetic ancestry cluster associated with self-reported Caucasian donors. The study was designed to test whether signatures of past pathogen exposure could be identified by cataloging public T cell receptors. The study used immunosequencing to profile the T cell repertoires of under 700 subjects and linked those repertoires to cytomegalovirus serostatus. Along with the roughly 670-subject first cohort, a separate validation cohort of over a hundred different subjects was used. To predict cytomegalovirus infection status, the study brought together high-throughput TCR immunosequencing, statistical association of individual TCRs with disease status, and machine learning. To study patterns of TCR occurrence, a later analysis re-analyzed previously published TCR beta repertoires from 600 to 750 donors and added high-resolution HLA genotyping. Rather than drawing on any new phenotypic data, the later analysis identified candidate immune exposures from TCR beta sequences and the way those sequences occurred across donors. In an earlier analysis of about 590 of the donors, high-throughput TCR beta sequencing was used to judge whether each TCR beta V gene segment behaved as functional or pseudogenic. Donor age, sex, ethnicity and CMV serostatus were compiled alongside the repertoire data. A later genetic analysis used genome-wide SNP genotypes for 398 of the 666 donors, treating that subset as a discovery cohort. All discovery cohort repertoires had been generated on a single sequencing platform. Class I and class II HLA loci were covered by the typing at four-digit resolution. Typing coverage differed by locus: A, B, C, DRB1 and DQB1 were typed in roughly 629-630 donors, DQA1 in 500 to 550, DPA1 in nearly 610, and DPB1 in around 440. Roughly 5 DR-DQ haplotypes were handled as single units for association and clustering, since linkage in the cohort was strong. Across some 400 genotyped donors of the cohort, an average of about 240,000 unique TCR beta nucleotide sequences per donor were sequenced, and roughly a sixth of those sequences were non-productive.

CDR1 and CDR2, looked up from the germline V gene, are MNHEY and SVGAGI. For this chain, trimming is 7 bases at the V end and 3 bases at the J end, and the number of junction bases without a gene match is 3. Counted from cysteine to phenylalanine, this CDR3 has 13 amino acids. This entry keeps only the CDR3 DNA: 39 bases, framed from base 1. A word on this clone: Its antigen is unknown. No much larger clone is present one base from it, and per-base qualities are unavailable.

What the authors observed across the whole study: Most CMV-associated TCR beta chains appeared to be HLA-restricted in a later analysis, and the HLA associations seemed to be driven largely by CMV exposure. The sequencing pipeline was judged likely to have produced a cluster of highly shared sequence variants as a technical artifact. In a later analysis, the rate of TCR association differed among HLA loci, with DRB1 alleles having the most associated TCRs and HLA-C alleles having the fewest. A later genetic analysis associated a missense DCLRE1C variant with V-gene and J-gene trimming of TCR beta chains, and an independent cohort replicated the association. For the cohort, immune exposure information was limited to CMV serostatus. A further reported finding was that TCR beta sequences accurately predicted the HLA-A and HLA-B alleles for most subjects in the first cohort. It was suggested by the authors that the approach could potentially be generalized to other disease states and immunological phenotypes. Sequencing depth was assumed to be roughly uniform across donors in the presence/absence analyses, though that assumption may not hold. While some public TCRs were present in many individuals, most TCR sequences turned up only very rarely across donors. Fewer than 20 rarely observed V segments, including chromosome 9 orphons, were excluded from the earlier analysis of some 590 of the donors because counts were too low. In vitro tests confirmed that three of the cytomegalovirus-associated TCR beta chains recognize cytomegalovirus antigens. Compared with equally common non-associated chains, HLA-associated TCR beta chains in a later analysis were more clonally expanded and had lower generation probabilities. At a false discovery rate of 0.05, a later analysis linked 16,000 or so TCR beta sequences to specific HLA alleles. In an earlier analysis of approximately 590 of the donors, most TCR beta V segments were observed in productive rearrangements about 90% or about 30% of the time, broadly matching IMGT annotations. When HLA alleles, especially DR and DQ, strongly co-occurred, attributing TCR associations to individual alleles was difficult. Some IMGT-functional V segments, including TRBV6-2 and TRBV6-3, could not be distinguished by the 87-base-pair reads and were therefore excluded. A later analysis reported that several top co-occurrence clusters appeared linked to parvovirus B19, influenza, CMV and Epstein-Barr virus. A later genetic analysis reported fewer N-insertions in productive TCRs among donors in an Asian-associated ancestry cluster than the approximately 700-donor mean. The study gave a list of under 200 TCR beta chains associated with cytomegalovirus. In this cohort, only TCR beta chains were sequenced, and detectable features were limited by the absence of alpha or paired-chain data. Linkage disequilibrium might explain the correlated functional status among segregating V segments, but an unknown experimental factor could not be ruled out. Because some donors lacked HLA typing at each locus, the association tests relied only on the typed subset. Cytomegalovirus status was reported to be diagnosed by the classifier with high specificity and sensitivity in both the original and validation cohorts.

Library preparation was by the immunoSEQ multiplex PCR assay. For the multiplex PCR, a mixture combining 60 forward primers for TCR Vbeta segments and 13 reverse primers for TCR Jbeta segments was used. The CDR3 region of rearranged TCR beta genes was amplified from genomic DNA by a multiplex PCR assay. Amplified TCR beta libraries were sequenced as 87-base-pair reads on the Illumina HiSeq System. As for the authors' bioinformatics: A later analysis counted tens of millions of unique TCR beta chains across the 640 or so repertoires, and roughly 9.9 million of these chains were shared by at least two donors. To remove PCR and sequencing errors, raw reads were error-corrected and collapsed into unique sequences using a nearest-neighbor algorithm that merged closely related sequences. V, D and J gene segments were assigned by aligning CDR3 sequences to IMGT reference sequences. For a sequence to be retained, a match of at least six nucleotides was required to both a V gene segment and a J gene segment. Rearrangements were called productive when the CDR3 lacked stop codons and stayed in frame with V and J; all others were non-productive. CDR3 was defined by IMGT convention, running from the second conserved V-encoded cysteine to the conserved J-encoded phenylalanine. In an earlier analysis of some 550 of the donors, sequences lacking an unambiguous match to a single V gene segment were excluded. An earlier analysis of fewer than 750 of the donors classified V segments as functional when productive rearrangements were above 56.7% and as segregating when the standard deviation between donors was above 5%. A statistical classification framework was developed to diagnose cytomegalovirus status using the catalog of TCR beta chain sequences. V and J gene assignment, in a later analysis, came from comparing TCR nucleotide sequences with IMGT/GENE-DB human TR gene sequences. In a later analysis, CDR3 sequences and most-parsimonious VDJ recombination scenarios were assigned using the TCRdist pipeline. In a later analysis, each TCR beta chain was defined by its CDR3 amino acid sequence together with its V-gene family, and reads lacking a unique V-gene family were excluded. In a later analysis, around 650 highly shared, low-generation-probability nucleotide sequences were removed to address suspected cross-contamination and a sequencing artifact. In a later analysis, a clonal expansion index for each public chain was calculated from normalized within-repertoire ranks of inferred template counts. In a later analysis, generation probabilities were computed using a VDJ recombination model fitted to out-of-frame rearrangements, and the results were checked against IGoR. In a later analysis, hypergeometric tests were used to score TCR-TCR, TCR-HLA and TCR-CMV co-occurrence, with a repertoire-size bias correction applied to TCR pairs. To estimate false discovery rates, a later analysis permuted the HLA or CMV assignments 20 times. In a later analysis, co-occurring TCRs were grouped with DBSCAN, and TCRdist sequence similarity was added when clustering was performed within HLA-allele-positive subsets. Repertoires with fewer than 30,000 or more than 120,000 public chains were left out of co-occurrence clustering, as were about 5 repertoires with anomalous nucleotide sharing. In TCRdb, the immuneACCESS table is reduced to in-frame sequences with V and J assigned. These tables do not hold every clone; where another copy was compared, an unresolved V gene accounts for under half, and the others remain unexplained. V and J calls and clone size are copied from that table; D and trimming were computed from the DNA. The sample table holds some 200,000 clones, of which over 80% were seen once. Roughly 0.71% of the sample belongs to the ten largest clones.

The cohort consisted of 650 to 850 healthy bone marrow donors. Cohort members were all nominally healthy when sampled, although unrecorded immune exposures were likely present. The donor tested CMV seronegative and was one of the 352 seronegative cohort members. Each donor provided a peripheral blood sample, and peripheral blood mononuclear cells were used for TCR beta sequencing. Genomic DNA was extracted from the blood cell samples with the Qiagen DNeasy Blood Extraction Kit. Rearrangement joined TRBV6-5 to TRBJ2-7; 10 bases in the middle match TRBD1. The TCR comes from a boy younger than 10 in good health and CMV-seronegative. The specimen was PBMCs. The CDR3 loop reads CASKRTGGYEQYF. The sequenced DNA: TGTGCCAGCAAGCGGACAGGGGGCTACGAGCAGTACTTC.